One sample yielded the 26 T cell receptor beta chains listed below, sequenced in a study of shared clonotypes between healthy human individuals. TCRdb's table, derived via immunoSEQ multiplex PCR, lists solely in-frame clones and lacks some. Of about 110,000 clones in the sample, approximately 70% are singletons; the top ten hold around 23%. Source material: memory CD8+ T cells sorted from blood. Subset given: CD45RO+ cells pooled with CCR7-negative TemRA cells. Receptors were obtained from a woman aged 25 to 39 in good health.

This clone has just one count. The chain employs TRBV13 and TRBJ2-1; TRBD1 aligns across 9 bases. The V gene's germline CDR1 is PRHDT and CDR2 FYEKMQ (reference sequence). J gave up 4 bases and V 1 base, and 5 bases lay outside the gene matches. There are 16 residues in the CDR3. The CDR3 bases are TGTGCCAGCAGCTTAGATACCGGGACAGGGTACAATGAGCAGTTCTTC. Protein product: CASSLDTGTGYNEQFF.

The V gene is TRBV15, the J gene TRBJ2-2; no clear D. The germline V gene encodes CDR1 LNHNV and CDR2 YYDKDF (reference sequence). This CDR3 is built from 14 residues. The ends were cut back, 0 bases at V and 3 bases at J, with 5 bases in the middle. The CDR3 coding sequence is TGTGCCACCAGCAGAGAAAGGTACACCGGGGAGCTGTTTTTT. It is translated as CATSRERYTGELFF. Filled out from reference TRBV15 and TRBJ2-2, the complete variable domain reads DAMVIQNPRYQVTQFGKPVTLSCSQTLNHNVMYWYQQKSSQAPKLLFHYYDKDFNNEADTPDNFQSRRPNTSFCFLDIRSPGLGDTAMYLCATSRERYTGELFFGEGSRLTVL.

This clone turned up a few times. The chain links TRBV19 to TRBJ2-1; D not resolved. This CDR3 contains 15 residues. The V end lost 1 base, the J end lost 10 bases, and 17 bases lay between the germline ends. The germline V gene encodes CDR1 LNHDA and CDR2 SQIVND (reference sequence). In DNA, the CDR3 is TGTGCCAGTAGTATAGTCCTAGGCCTCGAAGCCGAGCAGTTCTTC. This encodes CASSIVLGLEAEQFF.

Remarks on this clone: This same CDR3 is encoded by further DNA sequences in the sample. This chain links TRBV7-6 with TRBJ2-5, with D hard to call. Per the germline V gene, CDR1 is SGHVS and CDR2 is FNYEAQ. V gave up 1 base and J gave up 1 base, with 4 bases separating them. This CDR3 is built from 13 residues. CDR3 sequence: CASSLGFQETQYF. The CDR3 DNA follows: TGTGCCAGCAGCTTAGGGTTCCAAGAGACCCAGTACTTC.

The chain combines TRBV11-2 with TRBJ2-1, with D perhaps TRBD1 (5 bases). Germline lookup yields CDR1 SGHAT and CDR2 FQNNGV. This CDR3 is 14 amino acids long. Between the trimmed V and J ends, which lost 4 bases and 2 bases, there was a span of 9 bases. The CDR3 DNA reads TGTGCCAGCAGCTGGTGGGGCCCCTACAATGAGCAGTTCTTC. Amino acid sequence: CASSWWGPYNEQFF. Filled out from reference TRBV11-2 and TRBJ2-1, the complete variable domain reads EAGVAQSPRYKIIEKRQSVAFWCNPISGHATLYWYQQILGQGPKLLIQFQNNGVVDDSQLPKDRFSAERLKGVDSTLKIQPAKLEDSAVYLCASSWWGPYNEQFFGPGTRLTVL.

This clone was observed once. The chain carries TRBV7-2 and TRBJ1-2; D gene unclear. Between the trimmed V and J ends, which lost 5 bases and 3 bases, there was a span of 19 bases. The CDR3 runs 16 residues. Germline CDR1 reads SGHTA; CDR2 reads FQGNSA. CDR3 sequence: CASSTPAIRRDYGYTF. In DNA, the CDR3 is TGTGCCAGCAGCACACCCGCCATTCGAAGAGACTATGGCTACACCTTC.

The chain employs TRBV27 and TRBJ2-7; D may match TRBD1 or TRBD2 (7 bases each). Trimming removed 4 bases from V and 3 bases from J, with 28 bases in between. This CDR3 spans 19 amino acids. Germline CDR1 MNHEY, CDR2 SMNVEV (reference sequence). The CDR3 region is CASSSIQERDRKFYYEQYF. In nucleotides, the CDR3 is TGTGCCAGCAGTTCCATTCAAGAGCGGGACAGAAAATTTTACTACGAGCAGTACTTC.

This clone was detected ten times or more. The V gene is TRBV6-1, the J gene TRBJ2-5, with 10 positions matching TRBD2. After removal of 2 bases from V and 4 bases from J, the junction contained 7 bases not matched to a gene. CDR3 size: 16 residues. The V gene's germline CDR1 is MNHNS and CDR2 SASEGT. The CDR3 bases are TGTGCCAGCAGTGAACTAGCGGGAGCGGGCGGAGAGACCCAGTACTTC. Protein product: CASSELAGAGGETQYF.

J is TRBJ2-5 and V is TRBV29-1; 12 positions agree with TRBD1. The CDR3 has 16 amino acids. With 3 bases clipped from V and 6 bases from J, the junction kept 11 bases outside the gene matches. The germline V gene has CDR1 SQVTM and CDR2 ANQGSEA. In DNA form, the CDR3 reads TGCAGCGTTGACGAATACCCGGGACAGGGGGCGAAGACCCAGTACTTC. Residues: CSVDEYPGQGAKTQYF.

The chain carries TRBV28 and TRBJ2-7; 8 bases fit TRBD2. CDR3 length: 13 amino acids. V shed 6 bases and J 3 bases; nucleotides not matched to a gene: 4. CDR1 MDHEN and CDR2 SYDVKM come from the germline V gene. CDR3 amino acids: CASSLGTSYEQYF. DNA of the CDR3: TGTGCCAGCAGCCTCGGGACTAGCTACGAGCAGTACTTC.

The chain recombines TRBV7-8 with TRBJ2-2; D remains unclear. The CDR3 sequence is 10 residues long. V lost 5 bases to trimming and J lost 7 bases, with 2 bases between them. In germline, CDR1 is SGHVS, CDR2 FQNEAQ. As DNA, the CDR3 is TGTGCCAGCAGCCGCGGGGAGCTGTTTTTT. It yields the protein CASSRGELFF.

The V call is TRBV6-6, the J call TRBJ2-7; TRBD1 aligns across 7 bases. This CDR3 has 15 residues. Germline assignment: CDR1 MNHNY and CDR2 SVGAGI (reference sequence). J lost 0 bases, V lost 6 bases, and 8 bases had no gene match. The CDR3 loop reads CASSLDRRYSYEQYF. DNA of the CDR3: TGTGCCAGCAGCCTGGACAGGCGCTACTCCTACGAGCAGTACTTC.

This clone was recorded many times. CDR3 amino acids: CASRSREGNNEQFF. The CDR3 DNA sequence: TGTGCCAGCAGGAGTCGGGAGGGGAACAATGAGCAGTTCTTC. The chain joins TRBV2 to TRBJ2-1; 8 nucleotides agree with TRBD2. With V trimmed by 6 bases and J by 5 bases, 6 bases remained unmatched. The CDR3 sequence is 14 residues long. Germline assignment: CDR1 SNHLY and CDR2 FYNNEI. The full variable domain, with the rest looked up from reference TRBV2 and TRBJ2-1, is EPEVTQTPSHQVTQMGQEVILRCVPISNHLYFYWYRQILGQKVEFLVSFYNNEISEKSEIFDDQFSVERPDGSNFTLKIRSTKLEDSAMYFCASRSREGNNEQFFGPGTRLTVL.

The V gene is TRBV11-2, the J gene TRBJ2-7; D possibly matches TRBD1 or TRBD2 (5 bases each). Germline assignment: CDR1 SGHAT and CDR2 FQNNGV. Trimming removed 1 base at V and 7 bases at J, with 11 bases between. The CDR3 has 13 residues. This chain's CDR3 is CASSLGWGLEQYF. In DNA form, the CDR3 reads TGTGCCAGCAGCTTAGGGTGGGGGTTGGAGCAGTACTTC.

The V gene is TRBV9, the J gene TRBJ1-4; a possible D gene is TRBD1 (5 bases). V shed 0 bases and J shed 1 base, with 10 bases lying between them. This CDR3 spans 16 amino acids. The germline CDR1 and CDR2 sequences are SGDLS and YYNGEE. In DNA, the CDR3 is TGTGCCAGCAGCGTAGGACAGAAATTAACTAATGAAAAACTGTTTTTT. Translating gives CASSVGQKLTNEKLFF.

The CDR3 DNA reads as TGTGCCAGCAGTAGAGGACTAGCGGACAATGAGCAGTTCTTC. It specifies CASSRGLADNEQFF. V and J are TRBV28 and TRBJ2-1; 10 nucleotides align to TRBD2. CDR3 size: 14 residues. V shed 5 bases, J shed 5 bases, and the junction held 3 bases outside the gene matches. The germline CDR1 and CDR2 sequences are MDHEN and SYDVKM. The variable domain in full, completed from reference TRBV28 and TRBJ2-1, reads DVKVTQSSRYLVKRTGEKVFLECVQDMDHENMFWYRQDPGLGLRLIYFSYDVKMKEKGDIPEGYSVSREKKERFSLILESASTNQTSMYLCASSRGLADNEQFFGPGTRLTVL.

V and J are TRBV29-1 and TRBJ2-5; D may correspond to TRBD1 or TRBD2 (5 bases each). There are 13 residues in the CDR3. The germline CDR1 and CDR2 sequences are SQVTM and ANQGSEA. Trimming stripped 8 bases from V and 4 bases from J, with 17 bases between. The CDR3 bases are TGCAGCATCGCCGGGACCGAAGGAGAGACCCAGTACTTC. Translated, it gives CSIAGTEGETQYF.

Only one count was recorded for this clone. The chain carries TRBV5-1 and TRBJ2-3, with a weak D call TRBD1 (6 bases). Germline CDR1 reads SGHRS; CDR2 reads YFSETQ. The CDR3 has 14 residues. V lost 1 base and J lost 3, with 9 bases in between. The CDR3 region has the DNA TGCGCCAGCAGCTTGAGGCAGGGGACAGATACGCAGTATTTT. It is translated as CASSLRQGTDTQYF.

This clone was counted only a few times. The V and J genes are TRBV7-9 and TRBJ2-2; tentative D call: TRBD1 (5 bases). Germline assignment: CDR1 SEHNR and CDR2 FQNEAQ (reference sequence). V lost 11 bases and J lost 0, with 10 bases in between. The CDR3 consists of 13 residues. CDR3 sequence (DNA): TGTGCCCACCAGGGTGCGAACACCGGGGAGCTGTTTTTT. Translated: CAHQGANTGELFF.

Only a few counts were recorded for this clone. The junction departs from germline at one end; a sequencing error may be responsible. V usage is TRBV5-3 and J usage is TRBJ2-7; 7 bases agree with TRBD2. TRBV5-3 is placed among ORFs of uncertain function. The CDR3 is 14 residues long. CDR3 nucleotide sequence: TGTGCCAGCAGCTTCGGGGACTATAGGGGCGAGCAGTACTTC. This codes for CASSFGDYRGEQYF.

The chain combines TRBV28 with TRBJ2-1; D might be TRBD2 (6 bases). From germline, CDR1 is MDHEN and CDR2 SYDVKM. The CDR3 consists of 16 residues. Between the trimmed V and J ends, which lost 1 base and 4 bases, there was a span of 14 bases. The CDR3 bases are TGTGCCAGCAGTTTATTGACCGGGAGCGGGTACAATGAGCAGTTCTTC. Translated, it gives CASSLLTGSGYNEQFF.

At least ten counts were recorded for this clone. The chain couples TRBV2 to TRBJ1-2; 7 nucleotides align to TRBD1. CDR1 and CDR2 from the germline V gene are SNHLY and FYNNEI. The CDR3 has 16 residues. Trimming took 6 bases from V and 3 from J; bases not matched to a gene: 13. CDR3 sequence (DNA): TGTGCCAGCAGAGATACCGGGACAGTAAACTACTATGGCTACACCTTC. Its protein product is CASRDTGTVNYYGYTF.

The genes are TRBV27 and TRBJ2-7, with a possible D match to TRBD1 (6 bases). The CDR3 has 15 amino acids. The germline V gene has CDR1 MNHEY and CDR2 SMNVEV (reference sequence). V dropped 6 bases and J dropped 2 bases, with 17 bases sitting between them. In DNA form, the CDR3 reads TGTGCCAGCAGCCCCCAGGTCTGGACAGCCTACGAGCAGTACTTC. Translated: CASSPQVWTAYEQYF.

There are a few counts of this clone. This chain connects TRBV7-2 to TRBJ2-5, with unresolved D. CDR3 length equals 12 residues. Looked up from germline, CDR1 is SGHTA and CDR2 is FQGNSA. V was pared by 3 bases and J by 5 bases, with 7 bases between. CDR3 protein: CASSLGRETQYF. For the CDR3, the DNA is TGTGCCAGCAGCTTGGGAAGGGAGACCCAGTACTTC.

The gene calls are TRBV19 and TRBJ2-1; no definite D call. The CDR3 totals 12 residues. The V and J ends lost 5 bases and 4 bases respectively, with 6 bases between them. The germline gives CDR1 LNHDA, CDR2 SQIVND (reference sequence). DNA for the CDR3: TGTGCCAGTAGTTCGCAGTACAATGAGCAGTTCTTC. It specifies CASSSQYNEQFF.

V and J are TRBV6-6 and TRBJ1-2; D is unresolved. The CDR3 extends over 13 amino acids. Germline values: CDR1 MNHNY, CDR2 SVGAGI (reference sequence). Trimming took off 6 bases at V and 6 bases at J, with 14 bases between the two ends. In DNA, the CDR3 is TGTGCCAGCAGCCAAGCCAGTCGGCATGGCTACACCTTC. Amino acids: CASSQASRHGYTF.